This TCR beta chain appears in the sequencing data of a study of T cells in Graves' hyperthyroidism and ophthalmopathy. Study-level findings and limits: Most thyroid clonotypes with frequency above 0.001 were detected in blood.

A patient was excluded if there was uncontrolled infection, other autoimmune disease, pregnancy or lactation. PBMCs were obtained from about 9 ml fresh peripheral blood. This clonotype was observed a handful of times. Antigen specificity is unknown. The CDR3 sequence is 14 residues long. The germline gives CDR1 SGHRS, CDR2 YFSETQ. V was pared by 0 bases and J by 5 bases, with 11 bases between. RNA transcripts served as the template for amplifying TCR beta CDR3 regions. Using the HTBI primer set, a first-round RT-PCR was run on the TCR CDR3. Each CDR3 protein is one row after TCRdb ran MiXCR on the multiplex PCR reads. The top ten clones hold around 17% of a sample with around 530,000 distinct CDR3 sequences, 17% of them seen once.

The sequencing input was blood. The chain has TRBV5-1 and TRBJ2-5, with D unclear. This clonotype originated in a woman younger than 30 with Graves' ophthalmopathy. CDR3 DNA sequence: TGCGCCAGCAGCTTGGACCCTAGAGCGGAGACCCAGTACTTC. Its translation is CASSLDPRAETQYF.